This T cell receptor (beta chain) derives from a study of T cell repertoires in cytomegalovirus infection. Across the study: It can be stated that public TCR beta signatures indicated CMV infection as well as a matching HLA type. Study-level results: Carriers of CMV plus the relevant HLA were identified by cumulative public TCR beta family frequency. There were HLA-C-restricted CMV-specific TCR beta clonotypes dominating the ex vivo response.

There are 13 residues in the CDR3. Germline CDR1 and CDR2: MNHNY and SVGAGI (reference sequence). With 2 bases removed from V and 7 bases from J, the gap between germline ends came to 9 bases. Comments on this clonotype: What it binds is not known.

TCRdb re-called the reads through MiXCR, storing one row per CDR3 protein. The sample consists of some 400,000 distinct CDR3 sequences, approximately 33% of them appearing once. The TCR sequence derives from a human donor in good health (CMV status not recorded). Some clones in this sample may be carry-over from other donors' samples. Input material: PBMCs. J is TRBJ2-1 and V is TRBV6-6, with D tentatively TRBD1 (6 bases). The CDR3: CASSYGGGNEQFF. In DNA form, the CDR3 reads TGTGCCAGCAGTTACGGGGGCGGGAATGAGCAGTTCTTC.